This entry lists 16 T cell receptor beta chains sequenced from one sample in a study of T cell changes during pregnancy in multiple sclerosis. The table came from immunoSEQ multiplex PCR; TCRdb's copy has only in-frame clones and leaves some out. Altogether about 36,000 clones are present, roughly 93% being singletons, with the ten largest covering 0.41%. This material consisted of CD4+ T cells from peripheral blood mononuclear cells, taken in the first trimester of pregnancy. These TCRs come from a female donor with multiple sclerosis, enrolled in a pregnancy study.

The chain is built from TRBV27 and TRBJ1-1, with D possibly TRBD1 on 5 matching bases. The V end was cut by 5 bases, the J end by 6 bases, with 13 bases between. This CDR3 region has 13 residues. CDR1 is MNHEY, CDR2 SMNVEV, per germline (reference sequence). CDR3 DNA: TGTGCCAGCAGTCCCGGGCAGGGATCTGAAGCTTTCTTT. It codes for CASSPGQGSEAFF.

The CDR3 DNA follows: TGCGCCAGCAGCCCGTTCGCGGACTATAATTCACCCCTCCACTTT. It codes for CASSPFADYNSPLHF. The V gene is TRBV5-1, the J gene TRBJ1-6; unclear D gene. CDR1 is SGHRS, CDR2 YFSETQ, per germline. V gave up 4 bases and J gave up 3 bases, with 11 bases separating them. The CDR3 spans 15 residues.

The genes are TRBV27 and TRBJ1-3, with TRBD1 identical over 10 bases. Germline CDR1 and CDR2: MNHEY and SMNVEV (reference sequence). V lost 8 bases, J lost 3 bases, and 7 bases stayed unmatched. The CDR3 consists of 15 residues. CDR3 in DNA: TGTGCCAGCCCGGGACAGGGGATACGTGGAAACACCATATATTTT. Translated, it gives CASPGQGIRGNTIYF.

V usage is TRBV19 and J usage is TRBJ2-7; the match to TRBD1 covers 7 bases. Unmatched junction bases numbered 6, after V lost 4 bases and J lost 6 bases. CDR1 is LNHDA and CDR2 is SQIVND in the germline V gene (reference sequence). CDR3 length equals 13 residues. CDR3 in DNA: TGTGCCAGTAGTACCGACAGGGTCCGCGAGCAGTACTTC. This encodes CASSTDRVREQYF.

The genes are TRBV30 and TRBJ1-5; 7 bases line up with TRBD1. J lost 0 bases, V lost 0 bases, and 11 bases had no gene match. The CDR3 loop spans 18 amino acids. Germline V lookup: CDR1 GTSNPN, CDR2 SVGIG (reference sequence). The DNA of the CDR3 is TGTGCCTGGAGTGTACCATATGACAGGGACCTTAGCAATCAGCCCCAGCATTTT. It translates to CAWSVPYDRDLSNQPQHF.

The chain combines TRBV7-2 with TRBJ2-3; 8 bases match TRBD2. Germline CDR1 reads SGHTA; CDR2 reads FQGNSA. The CDR3 extends over 15 amino acids. Trimming at V came to 5 bases and at J to 1 base, leaving 5 bases not matched to a gene. In DNA, the CDR3 is TGTGCCAGCAGCCCGCGGGGGGCCGGCACAGATACGCAGTATTTT. Its translation: CASSPRGAGTDTQYF. Full variable domain (remainder filled in from reference TRBV7-2 and TRBJ2-3): GAGVSQSPSNKVTEKGKDVELRCDPISGHTALYWYRQSLGQGLEFLIYFQGNSAPDKSGLPSDRFSAERTGGSVSTLTIQRTQQEDSAVYLCASSPRGAGTDTQYFGPGTRLTVL.

The gene calls are TRBV2 and TRBJ2-3; 11 positions agree with TRBD2. CDR3 size: 17 residues. CDR1 SNHLY and CDR2 FYNNEI come from the germline V gene. With 1 base clipped from V and 6 bases from J, the junction kept 9 bases outside the gene matches. The CDR3 DNA is TGTGCCAGCAGTGAAGTAATAGCGGGAGGGCTCCGGGATACGCAGTATTTT. Amino acid sequence: CASSEVIAGGLRDTQYF.

The V and J genes are TRBV18 and TRBJ2-3; TRBD2 is a possible D gene (6 bases). Trimming removed 9 bases from V and 1 base from J, with 14 bases in between. CDR1 and CDR2 from the germline V gene are KGHSH and LQKENI. The CDR3 runs 14 residues. The CDR3 region is CASELGGRTDTQYF. The CDR3 nucleotides are TGTGCCAGTGAACTGGGGGGTCGCACAGATACGCAGTATTTT.

This rearrangement joins TRBV11-3 to TRBJ2-7; 7 nucleotides agree with TRBD2. Germline V gene data show CDR1 as SGHNT and CDR2 as YENEEA. V was pared by 5 bases and J by 1 base, with 5 bases of the junction left unmatched. This CDR3 is built from 14 residues. In DNA, the CDR3 is TGTGCCAGCAGCCCTGGGGACTATTCCTACGAGCAGTACTTC. This translates into CASSPGDYSYEQYF.

V gene TRBV9 combines with J gene TRBJ2-3, with TRBD2 matching 9 bases. Trimming cost V 0 bases and J 4 bases; bases outside gene matches: 12. The V gene's germline CDR1 is SGDLS and CDR2 YYNGEE. The CDR3 is 18 amino acids. The CDR3 nucleotides are TGTGCCAGCAGCGTAGGGTACCCGGGACTAGCCTCCCCAGATACGCAGTATTTT. This sequence encodes CASSVGYPGLASPDTQYF.

The genes are TRBV29-1 and TRBJ2-1; D remains ambiguous. V lost 3 bases and J lost 6, with 15 bases in between. The germline V gene encodes CDR1 SQVTM and CDR2 ANQGSEA. The CDR3 consists of 14 residues. This chain's CDR3 is CSVEETVRINEQFF. The CDR3 DNA sequence: TGCAGCGTTGAGGAGACCGTACGGATCAATGAGCAGTTCTTC.

V usage is TRBV7-9 and J usage is TRBJ2-2; D is possibly TRBD2 (5 bases). V dropped 1 base and J dropped 0 bases, with 9 bases sitting between them. The CDR3 covers 16 residues. Germline lookup yields CDR1 SEHNR and CDR2 FQNEAQ (reference sequence). CDR3 amino acids: CASSLVRAANTGELFF. For the CDR3, the DNA is TGTGCCAGCAGCTTAGTTCGAGCGGCGAACACCGGGGAGCTGTTTTTT.

The genes are TRBV6-5 and TRBJ2-7; 7 bases are shared with TRBD2. The J segment lost 6 bases and the V segment lost 1 base, leaving 6 bases of the junction unmatched. CDR1 is MNHEY and CDR2 is SVGAGI in the germline V gene. The CDR3 length is 14 residues. Written as DNA, the CDR3 is TGTGCCAGCAGTTACTGGGGCCGCGGGGGCGAGCAGTACTTC. This codes for CASSYWGRGGEQYF.

This chain uses TRBV5-1 with TRBJ2-4; D ambiguous. The germline V and J ends were trimmed by 5 bases and 1 base, with 13 bases remaining between them. CDR1 SGHRS and CDR2 YFSETQ come from the germline V gene. The CDR3 is made up of 15 amino acids. The CDR3 loop is CASSPGALAKNIQYF. In nucleotides, the CDR3 is TGCGCCAGCAGTCCTGGAGCCTTGGCCAAAAACATTCAGTACTTC.

The chain joins TRBV28 to TRBJ1-1, with a possible D match to TRBD1 (5 bases). CDR1 is MDHEN, CDR2 SYDVKM, per germline. V gave up 4 bases and J gave up 4 bases, with 13 bases separating them. This CDR3 comprises 14 residues. The CDR3 nucleotides read TGTGCCAGCAGTTGGGGAGGGGTGAGCACTGAAGCTTTCTTT. As protein: CASSWGGVSTEAFF.

V and J are TRBV25-1 and TRBJ2-5; 8 positions agree with TRBD1. Germline loops: CDR1 MGHDK, CDR2 SYGVNS. V shed 6 bases, J shed 4 bases, and the junction held 10 bases outside the gene matches. CDR3 size: 15 residues. The CDR3: CASSQWVTGGETQYF. In DNA, the CDR3 is TGTGCCAGCAGCCAATGGGTTACAGGGGGAGAGACCCAGTACTTC.